The present TCR beta chain was sequenced within a study of glioma-infiltrating T cells after dendritic cell vaccination. On the study more broadly: Dendritic cell vaccination trial patients had either newly diagnosed or recurrent glioblastoma.

Trimming at V came to 5 bases and at J to 5 bases, leaving 17 bases not matched to a gene. This CDR3 region has 18 residues. Germline V gene data show CDR1 as SGHTA and CDR2 as FQGTGA. The PCR used 60 V beta and 13 J beta primers. Sequencing used immunoSEQ multiplex PCR; TCRdb keeps in-frame clones, though not all of them. This sample yields more than 20,000 clones, of which 79% are seen a single time; about 34% belongs to the top ten. J is TRBJ2-3 and V is TRBV7-3; 9 nucleotides line up with TRBD2. The sample was blood, taken before dendritic cell vaccination. This TCR came from a human donor with glioblastoma. This CDR3 reads CASSPSGGLAQNQDTQYF. The CDR3 nucleotides read TGTGCCAGCAGCCCGTCCGGGGGACTAGCCCAGAACCAAGATACGCAGTATTTT.